The source of this T cell receptor beta chain is a study of shared clonotypes between healthy human individuals. J lost 4 bases, V lost 5 bases, and 9 bases had no gene match. The CDR3 spans 16 residues. The germline V gene has CDR1 MDHEN and CDR2 SYDVKM. In the original processing: Filtering differed since immunoSEQ provided only junctions, with no quality scores. This table comes from immunoSEQ multiplex PCR, and its TCRdb copy is limited to in-frame clones, with some not included. The V and J calls and the clone size are those of that table, but D and trimming were determined from the DNA. The sample holds some 1.5 million clones, under 99% seen once.

This rearrangement joins TRBV28 to TRBJ1-4, with TRBD1 matching over 8 bases. The clonotype originates from a man aged 25-45 years in good health. The material sequenced was naive CD4+ T cells sorted from blood. Subset specified: CD45RA+ positively selected. The CDR3 loop is CASSHHTGGGNEKLFF. The DNA of the CDR3 is TGTGCCAGCAGTCACCACACAGGGGGAGGTAATGAAAAACTGTTTTTT.